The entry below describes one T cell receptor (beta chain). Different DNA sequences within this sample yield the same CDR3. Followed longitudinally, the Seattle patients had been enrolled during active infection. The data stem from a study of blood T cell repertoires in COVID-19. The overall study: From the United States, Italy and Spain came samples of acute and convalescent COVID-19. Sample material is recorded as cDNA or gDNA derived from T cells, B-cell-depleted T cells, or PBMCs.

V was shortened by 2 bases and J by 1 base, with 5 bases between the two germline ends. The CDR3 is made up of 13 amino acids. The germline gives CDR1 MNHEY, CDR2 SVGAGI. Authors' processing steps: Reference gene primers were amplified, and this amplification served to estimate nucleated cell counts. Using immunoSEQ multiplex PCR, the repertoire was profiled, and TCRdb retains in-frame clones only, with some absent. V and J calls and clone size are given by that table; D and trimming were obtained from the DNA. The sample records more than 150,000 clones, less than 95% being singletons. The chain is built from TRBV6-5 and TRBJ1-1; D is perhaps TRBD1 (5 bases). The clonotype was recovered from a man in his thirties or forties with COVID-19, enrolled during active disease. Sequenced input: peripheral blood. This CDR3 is CASSYRGNTEAFF. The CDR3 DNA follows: TGTGCCAGCAGTTACAGGGGGAACACTGAAGCTTTCTTT.